This entry is about one T cell receptor (beta chain). The data were obtained in a study of blood T cell repertoires in COVID-19. Looking at the study overall: The analysed material was cDNA or gDNA that came from T cells, B-cell-depleted T cells, or PBMCs.

Authors' data handling: Nucleated cell counts were estimated from reference gene primer amplification. This table comes from immunoSEQ multiplex PCR, and its TCRdb copy is limited to in-frame clones, with some not included. V, J and clone size were drawn from that table, and D and trimming were deduced from the DNA. The repertoire holds 270,000 or so clones, with 75% to 90% as singletons. CDR3 length: 15 residues. V shed 1 base and J shed 2 bases, with 9 bases lying between them. Germline assignment: CDR1 MGHDK and CDR2 SYGVNS. The rearrangement links TRBV25-1 to TRBJ1-3; TRBD1 might be the D (5 bases). The clonotype was recovered from a human donor in a cohort sampled during active COVID-19. Sequencing was carried out using peripheral blood. Here the CDR3 reads CASSEFTTAGNTIYF. In nucleotides, the CDR3 is TGTGCCAGCAGTGAATTCACGACAGCTGGAAACACCATATATTTT.